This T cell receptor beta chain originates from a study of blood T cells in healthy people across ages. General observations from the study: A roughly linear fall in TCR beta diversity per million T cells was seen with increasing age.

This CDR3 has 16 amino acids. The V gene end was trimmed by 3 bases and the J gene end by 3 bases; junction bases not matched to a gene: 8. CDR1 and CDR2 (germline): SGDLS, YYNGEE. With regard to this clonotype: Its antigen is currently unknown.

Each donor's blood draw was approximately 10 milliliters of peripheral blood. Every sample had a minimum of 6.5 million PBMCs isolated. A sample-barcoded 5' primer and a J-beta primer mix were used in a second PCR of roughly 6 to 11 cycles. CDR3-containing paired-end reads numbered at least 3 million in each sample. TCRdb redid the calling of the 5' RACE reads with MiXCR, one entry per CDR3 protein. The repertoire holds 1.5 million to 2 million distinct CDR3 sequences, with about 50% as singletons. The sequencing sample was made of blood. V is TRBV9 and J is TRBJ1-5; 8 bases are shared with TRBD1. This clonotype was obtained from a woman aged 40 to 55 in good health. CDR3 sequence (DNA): TGTGCCAGCAGCGCGGGACAGGCAGATCCCAATCAGCCCCAGCATTTT. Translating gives CASSAGQADPNQPQHF.